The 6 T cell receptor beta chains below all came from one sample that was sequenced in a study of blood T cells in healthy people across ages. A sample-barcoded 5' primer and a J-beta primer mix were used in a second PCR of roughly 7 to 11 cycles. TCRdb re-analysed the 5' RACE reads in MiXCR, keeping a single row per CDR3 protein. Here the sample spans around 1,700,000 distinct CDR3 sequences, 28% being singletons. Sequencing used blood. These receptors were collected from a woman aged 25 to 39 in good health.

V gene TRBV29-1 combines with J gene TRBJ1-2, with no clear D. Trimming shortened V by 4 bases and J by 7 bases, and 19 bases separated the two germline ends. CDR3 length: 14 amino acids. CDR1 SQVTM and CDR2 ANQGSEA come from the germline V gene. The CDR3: CSVVFGLKVGGYTF. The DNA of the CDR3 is TGCAGCGTTGTATTTGGCCTCAAAGTCGGTGGCTACACCTTC.

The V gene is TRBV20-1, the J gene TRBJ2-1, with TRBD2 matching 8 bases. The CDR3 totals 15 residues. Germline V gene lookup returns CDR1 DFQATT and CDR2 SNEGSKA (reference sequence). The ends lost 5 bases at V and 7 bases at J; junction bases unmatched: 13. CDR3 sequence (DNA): TGCAGTGCTCACCGAGCGGGAGAACTATTAAATGAGCAGTTCTTC. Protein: CSAHRAGELLNEQFF.

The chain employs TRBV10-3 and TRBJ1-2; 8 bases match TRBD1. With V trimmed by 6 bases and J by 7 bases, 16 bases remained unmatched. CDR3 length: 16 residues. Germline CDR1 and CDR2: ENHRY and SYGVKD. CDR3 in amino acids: CAISEPEQGERRGYTF. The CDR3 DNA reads TGTGCCATCAGCGAACCCGAACAGGGGGAGCGTCGTGGCTACACCTTC.

The CDR3 sequence: CSAETAYNEQFF. The CDR3, as DNA: TGCAGTGCTGAGACTGCCTACAATGAGCAGTTCTTC. This chain joins TRBV20-1 and TRBJ2-1; D call uncertain. Deletions cut 5 bases from V and 2 bases from J, with 7 bases between. This CDR3 is built from 12 residues. The germline V gene encodes CDR1 DFQATT and CDR2 SNEGSKA (reference sequence).

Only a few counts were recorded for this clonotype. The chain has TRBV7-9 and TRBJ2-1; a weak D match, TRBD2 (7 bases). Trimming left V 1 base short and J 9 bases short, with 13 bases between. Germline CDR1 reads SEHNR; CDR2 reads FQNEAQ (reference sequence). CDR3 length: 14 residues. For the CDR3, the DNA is TGTGCCAGCAGCTTAGTGGGGGGGCAGAGTGAGCAGTTCTTC. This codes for CASSLVGGQSEQFF.

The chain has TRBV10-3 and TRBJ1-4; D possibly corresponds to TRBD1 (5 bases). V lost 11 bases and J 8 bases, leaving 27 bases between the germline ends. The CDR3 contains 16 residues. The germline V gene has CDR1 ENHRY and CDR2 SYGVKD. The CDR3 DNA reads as TGTGCCTCCAGTGAAGATTCGTCAGGGCTTGAAGAAAAACTGTTTTTT. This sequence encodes CASSEDSSGLEEKLFF.